Following are 10 T cell receptor beta chains from one sample sequenced in a study of CD8+CD57+ T cells in acquired aplastic anemia. The template for TCR beta VDJ and CDR3 sequence profiling was genomic DNA. MiXCR, run by TCRdb on the reads, gives a single entry per CDR3 protein. Of about 110,000 distinct CDR3 sequences listed, 51% are singletons. Material for sequencing was sorted CD4+, CD8+, or CD8+CD57+ T cells (not recorded which) from PBMCs. Receptors originate from a human donor in good health, serving as a control.

With respect to this clonotype: No conserved phenylalanine or tryptophan ends this CDR3, so it is likely a read error. No DNA is shown, since the ends of the CDR3 on it are uncertain; the CDR3 is the one TCRdb lists. The chain is built from TRBV19 and TRBJ1-6. The CDR3 is 8 residues long, counting both termini. Germline CDR1 is LNHDA and CDR2 is SQIVND (reference sequence). The CDR3 protein is CASRGLAG.

For this clonotype: At one end, the junction sequence differs from germline, possibly due to a read error. This sequence joins TRBV12-3 or TRBV12-4 and TRBJ1-2; a weak D match, TRBD1 (6 bases). The CDR3 length is 12 residues. The CDR3 here is CASSLDSYGYAF. The CDR3 DNA follows: TGCGCCAGCAGTTTGGACAGCTATGGCTACGCCTTC.

This clonotype has a count of ten or more. This chain connects TRBV5-1 to TRBJ1-1, with 8 nucleotides matching TRBD1. V lost 4 bases, J lost 3 bases, and 8 bases stayed unmatched. Germline V gene lookup returns CDR1 SGHRS and CDR2 YFSETQ. This CDR3 is 15 amino acids long. CDR3 sequence (DNA): TGCGCCAGCAGCCCAGAACAGACAGGGGACACTGAAGCTTTCTTT. As protein: CASSPEQTGDTEAFF. Filled out from reference TRBV5-1 and TRBJ1-1, the complete variable domain reads KAGVTQTPRYLIKTRGQQVTLSCSPISGHRSVSWYQQTPGQGLQFLFEYFSETQRNKGNFPGRFSGRQFSNSRSEMNVSTLELGDSALYLCASSPEQTGDTEAFFGQGTRLTVV.

The rearrangement links TRBV5-1 to TRBJ1-2; D call uncertain. CDR1 is SGHRS, CDR2 YFSETQ, per germline. The CDR3 is made up of 14 amino acids. V was cut by 2 bases and J by 4 bases, with 12 bases left in between. This CDR3 reads CASSFGYPRYGYTF. The CDR3 DNA follows: TGCGCCAGCAGCTTCGGGTACCCCCGCTATGGCTACACCTTC.

The V and J genes are TRBV20-1 and TRBJ2-7; weak D call: TRBD2 (6 bases). The CDR3 extends over 12 amino acids. Germline V lookup: CDR1 DFQATT, CDR2 SNEGSKA (reference sequence). V gave up 3 bases and J gave up 4 bases, with 10 bases separating them. Here the CDR3 DNA reads TGCAGTGCTAGTCTGCGGGAATACGAGCAGTACTTC. Protein: CSASLREYEQYF.

In its sample, this clonotype was seen many times. V gene TRBV7-3 combines with J gene TRBJ2-3; 9 nucleotides align to TRBD2. The V gene end was trimmed by 2 bases and the J gene end by 15 bases; junction bases not matched to a gene: 15. The CDR3 is made up of 15 amino acids. Germline CDR1 reads SGHTA; CDR2 reads FQGTGA. CDR3 loop: CASSLEGVTGTSNYF. CDR3 in DNA: TGTGCCAGCAGCTTAGAGGGGGTCACGGGGACTAGCAACTATTTT.

This clonotype was found many times. The chain joins TRBV7-2 to TRBJ2-2, with D uncertain. Germline values: CDR1 SGHTA, CDR2 FQGNSA. The CDR3 is 13 amino acids. V lost 6 bases and J lost 4, with 9 bases in between. Here the CDR3 reads CASSPEFTGELFF. The CDR3 DNA is TGTGCCAGCAGTCCGGAGTTCACCGGGGAGCTGTTTTTT.

This clonotype turned up a few times. This chain joins TRBV5-5 and TRBJ2-5; 9 bases fit TRBD2. With V trimmed by 1 base and J by 5 bases, 6 bases remained unmatched. The CDR3 covers 15 residues. Per the germline V gene, CDR1 is SGHKS and CDR2 is YYEKEE (reference sequence). The CDR3 spells CASSLRGGARETQYF. The CDR3 DNA follows: TGTGCCAGCAGCTTGCGCGGGGGGGCAAGGGAGACCCAGTACTTC.

This clonotype was picked up many times. This chain connects TRBV11-2 to TRBJ1-3; D gene unclear. From germline, CDR1 is SGHAT and CDR2 FQNNGV. This CDR3 comprises 17 residues. Trimming stripped 3 bases from V and 0 bases from J, with 15 bases between. For the CDR3, the DNA is TGTGCCAGCAGCTTCGGAACCCGGGCCTCCTCTGGAAACACCATATATTTT. Translating gives CASSFGTRASSGNTIYF.

This clonotype came up a few times. The genes are TRBV29-1 and TRBJ1-2, with D uncertain. The V gene's germline CDR1 is SQVTM and CDR2 ANQGSEA. The CDR3 is 13 residues long. The ends were cut back, 7 bases at V and 2 bases at J, with 14 bases in the middle. For the CDR3, the DNA is TGCAGCGCCCGCGTCCCAGGCAACTATGGCTACACCTTC. Protein sequence: CSARVPGNYGYTF.